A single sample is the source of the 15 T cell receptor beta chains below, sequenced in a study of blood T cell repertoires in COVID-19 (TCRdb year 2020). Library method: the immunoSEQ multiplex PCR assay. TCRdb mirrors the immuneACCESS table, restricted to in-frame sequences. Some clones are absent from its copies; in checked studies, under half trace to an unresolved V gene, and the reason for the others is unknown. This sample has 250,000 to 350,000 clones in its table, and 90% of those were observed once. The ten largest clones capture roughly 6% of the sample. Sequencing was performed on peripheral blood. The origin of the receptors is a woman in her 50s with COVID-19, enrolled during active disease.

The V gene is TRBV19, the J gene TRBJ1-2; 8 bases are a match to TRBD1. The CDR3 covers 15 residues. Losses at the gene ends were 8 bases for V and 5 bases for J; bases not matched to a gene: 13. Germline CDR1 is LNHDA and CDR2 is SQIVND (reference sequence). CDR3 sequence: CASRAFTGGSYGYTF. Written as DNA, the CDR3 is TGTGCCAGTCGGGCGTTTACAGGGGGGAGTTATGGCTACACCTTC.

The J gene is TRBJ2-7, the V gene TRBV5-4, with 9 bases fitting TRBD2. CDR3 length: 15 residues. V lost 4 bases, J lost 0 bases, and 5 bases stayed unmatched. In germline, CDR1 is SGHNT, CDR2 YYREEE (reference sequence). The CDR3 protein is CASSVPSGISYEQYF. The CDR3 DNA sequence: TGTGCCAGCAGCGTCCCTAGCGGGATCTCCTACGAGCAGTACTTC.

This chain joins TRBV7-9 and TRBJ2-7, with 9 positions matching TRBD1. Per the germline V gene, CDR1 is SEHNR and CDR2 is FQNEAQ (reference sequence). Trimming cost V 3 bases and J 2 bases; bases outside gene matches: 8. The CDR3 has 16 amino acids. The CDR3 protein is CASSFGTGGEPYEQYF. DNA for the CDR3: TGTGCCAGCAGCTTTGGCACAGGGGGCGAACCCTACGAGCAGTACTTC.

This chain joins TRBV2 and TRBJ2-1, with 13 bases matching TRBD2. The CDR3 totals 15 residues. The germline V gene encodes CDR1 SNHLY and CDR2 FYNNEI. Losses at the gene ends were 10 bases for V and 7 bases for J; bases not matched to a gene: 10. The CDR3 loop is CATGGGTSGKNEQFF. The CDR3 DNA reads TGTGCCACAGGGGGGGGGACTAGCGGGAAAAATGAGCAGTTCTTC. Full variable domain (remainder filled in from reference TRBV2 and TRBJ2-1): EPEVTQTPSHQVTQMGQEVILRCVPISNHLYFYWYRQILGQKVEFLVSFYNNEISEKSEIFDDQFSVERPDGSNFTLKIRSTKLEDSAMYFCATGGGTSGKNEQFFGPGTRLTVL.

CDR3 protein: CASSGFLAGQPYEQYF. DNA of the CDR3: TGTGCCAGCAGCGGGTTTCTAGCGGGACAACCCTACGAGCAGTACTTC. The rearrangement joins TRBV7-9 to TRBJ2-7; the match to TRBD2 covers 9 bases. Trimming cost V 5 bases and J 2 bases; bases outside gene matches: 10. The CDR3 consists of 16 residues. Germline CDR1 and CDR2: SEHNR and FQNEAQ (reference sequence). Complete variable domain (other parts from reference TRBV7-9 and TRBJ2-7): DTGVSQNPRHKITKRGQNVTFRCDPISEHNRLYWYRQTLGQGPEFLTYFQNEAQLEKSRLLSDRFSAERPKGSFSTLEIQRTEQGDSAMYLCASSGFLAGQPYEQYFGPGTRLTVT.

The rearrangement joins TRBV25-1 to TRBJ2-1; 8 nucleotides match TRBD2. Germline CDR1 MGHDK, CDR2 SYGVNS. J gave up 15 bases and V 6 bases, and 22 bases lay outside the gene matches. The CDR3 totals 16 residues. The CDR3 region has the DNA TGTGCCAGCAGCCTCGGGGGGTTGGAGCGGGAGCGGGGTAGGTTCTTC. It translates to CASSLGGLERERGRFF.

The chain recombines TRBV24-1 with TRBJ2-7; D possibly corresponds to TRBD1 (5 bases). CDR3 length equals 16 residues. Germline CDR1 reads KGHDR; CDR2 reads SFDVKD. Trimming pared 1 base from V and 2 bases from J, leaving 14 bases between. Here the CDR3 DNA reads TGTGCCACCAGTGATTTTATATTTCAGGGCGCCTACGAGCAGTACTTC. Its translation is CATSDFIFQGAYEQYF.

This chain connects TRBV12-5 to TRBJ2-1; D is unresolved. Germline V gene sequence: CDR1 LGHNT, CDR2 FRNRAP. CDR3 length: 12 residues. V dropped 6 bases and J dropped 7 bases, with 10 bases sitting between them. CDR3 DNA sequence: TGTGCTAGTGGACCGCCCGGGAATGAGCAGTTCTTC. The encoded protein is CASGPPGNEQFF.

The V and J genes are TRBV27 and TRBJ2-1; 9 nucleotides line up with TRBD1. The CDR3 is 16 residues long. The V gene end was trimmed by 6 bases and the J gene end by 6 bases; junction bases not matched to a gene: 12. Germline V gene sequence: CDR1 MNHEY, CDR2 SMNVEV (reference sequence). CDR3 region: CASRTSGTGIINEQFF. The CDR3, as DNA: TGTGCCAGCAGGACCTCCGGGACAGGGATAATCAATGAGCAGTTCTTC.

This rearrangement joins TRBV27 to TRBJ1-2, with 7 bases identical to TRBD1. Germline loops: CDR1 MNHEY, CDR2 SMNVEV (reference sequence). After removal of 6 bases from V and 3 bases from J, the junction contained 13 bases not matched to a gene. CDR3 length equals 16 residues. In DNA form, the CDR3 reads TGTGCCAGCAGCCCAAGGACAGGAAACATATACTATGGCTACACCTTC. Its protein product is CASSPRTGNIYYGYTF.

CDR3: CASSSDRGKYNSPLHF. For the CDR3, the DNA is TGTGCCAGCAGCTCGGACAGGGGGAAATATAATTCACCCCTCCACTTT. This chain connects TRBV5-6 to TRBJ1-6, with TRBD1 matching 10 bases. Germline V lookup: CDR1 SGHDT, CDR2 YYEEEE. CDR3 length equals 16 residues. V trimming: 3 bases; J trimming: 4 bases; junction bases outside the gene matches: 4.

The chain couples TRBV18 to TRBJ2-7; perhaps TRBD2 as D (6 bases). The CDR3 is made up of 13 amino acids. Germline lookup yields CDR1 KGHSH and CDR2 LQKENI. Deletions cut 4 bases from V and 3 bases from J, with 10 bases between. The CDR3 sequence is CASSRGTHYEQYF. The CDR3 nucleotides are TGTGCCAGCTCACGAGGGACTCACTACGAGCAGTACTTC.

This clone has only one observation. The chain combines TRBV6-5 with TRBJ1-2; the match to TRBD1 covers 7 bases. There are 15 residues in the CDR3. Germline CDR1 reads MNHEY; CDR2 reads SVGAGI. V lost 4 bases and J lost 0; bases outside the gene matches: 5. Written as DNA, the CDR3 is TGTGCCAGCAGTTCCACAGGGGTCCCTAACTATGGCTACACCTTC. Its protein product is CASSSTGVPNYGYTF.

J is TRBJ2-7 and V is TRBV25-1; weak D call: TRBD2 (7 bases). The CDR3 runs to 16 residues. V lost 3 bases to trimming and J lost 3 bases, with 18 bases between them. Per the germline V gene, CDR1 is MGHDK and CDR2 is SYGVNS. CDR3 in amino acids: CASSDQLRGGSYEQYF. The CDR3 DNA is TGTGCCAGCAGTGATCAGTTAAGGGGGGGTAGCTACGAGCAGTACTTC.

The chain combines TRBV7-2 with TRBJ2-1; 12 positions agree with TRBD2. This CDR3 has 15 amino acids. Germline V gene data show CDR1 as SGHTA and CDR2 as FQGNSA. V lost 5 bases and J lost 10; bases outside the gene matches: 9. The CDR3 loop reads CASSVPGLAGGEQFF. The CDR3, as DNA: TGTGCCAGCAGCGTACCGGGACTAGCGGGTGGGGAGCAGTTCTTC.